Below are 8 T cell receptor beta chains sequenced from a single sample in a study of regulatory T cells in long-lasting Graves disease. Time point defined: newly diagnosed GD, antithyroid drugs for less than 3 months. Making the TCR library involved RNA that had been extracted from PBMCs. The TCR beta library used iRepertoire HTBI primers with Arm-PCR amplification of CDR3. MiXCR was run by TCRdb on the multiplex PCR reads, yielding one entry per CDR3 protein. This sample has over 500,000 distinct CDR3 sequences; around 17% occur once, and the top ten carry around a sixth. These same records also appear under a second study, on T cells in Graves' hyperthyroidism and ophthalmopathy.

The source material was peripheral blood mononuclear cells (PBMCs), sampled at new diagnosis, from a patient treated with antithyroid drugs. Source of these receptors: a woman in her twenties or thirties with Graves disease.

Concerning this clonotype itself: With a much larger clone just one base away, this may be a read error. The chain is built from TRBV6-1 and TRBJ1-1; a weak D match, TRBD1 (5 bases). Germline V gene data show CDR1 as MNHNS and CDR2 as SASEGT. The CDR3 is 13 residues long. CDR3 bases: TGTGTCAGCTCGGGGCCAGTCAACACTGAAGCTTTCTTT. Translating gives CVSSGPVNTEAFF.

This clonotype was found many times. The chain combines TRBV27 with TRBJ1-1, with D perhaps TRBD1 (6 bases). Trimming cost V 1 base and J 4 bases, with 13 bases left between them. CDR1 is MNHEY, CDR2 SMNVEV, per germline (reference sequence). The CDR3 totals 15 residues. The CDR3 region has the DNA TGTGCCAGCAGTTTATTCACCCCAGGGGCCACTGAAGCTTTCTTT. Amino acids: CASSLFTPGATEAFF.

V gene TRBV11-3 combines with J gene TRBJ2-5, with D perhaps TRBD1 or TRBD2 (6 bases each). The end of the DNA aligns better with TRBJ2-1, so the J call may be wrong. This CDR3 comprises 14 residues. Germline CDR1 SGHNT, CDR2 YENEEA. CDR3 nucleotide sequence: TGTGCCAGCAGCTTACGGGGGCCCTCAGATGAGCAGTTCTTC. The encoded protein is CASSLRGPSDEQFF.

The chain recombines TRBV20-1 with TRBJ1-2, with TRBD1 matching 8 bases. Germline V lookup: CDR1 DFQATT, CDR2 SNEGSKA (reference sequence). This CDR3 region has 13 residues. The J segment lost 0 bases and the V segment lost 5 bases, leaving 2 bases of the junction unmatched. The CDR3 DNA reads TGCAGTGCTGAGACAGGGGCTAACTATGGCTACACCTTC. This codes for CSAETGANYGYTF.

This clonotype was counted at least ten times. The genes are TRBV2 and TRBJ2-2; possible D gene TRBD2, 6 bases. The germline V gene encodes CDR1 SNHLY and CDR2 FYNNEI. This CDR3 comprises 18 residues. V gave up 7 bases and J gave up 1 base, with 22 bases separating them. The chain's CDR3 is CASTINLGLRRNTGELFF. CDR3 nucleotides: TGTGCCAGCACCATTAACCTGGGACTCCGAAGGAACACCGGGGAGCTGTTTTTT.

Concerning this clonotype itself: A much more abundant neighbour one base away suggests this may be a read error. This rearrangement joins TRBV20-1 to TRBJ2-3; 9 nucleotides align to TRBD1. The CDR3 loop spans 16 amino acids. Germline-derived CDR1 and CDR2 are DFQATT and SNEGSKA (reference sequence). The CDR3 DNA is TGCAGTGCTGGGTGGGGGACAGGGAGAAACACAGATGCGCAGTATTTT. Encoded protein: CSAGWGTGRNTDAQYF.

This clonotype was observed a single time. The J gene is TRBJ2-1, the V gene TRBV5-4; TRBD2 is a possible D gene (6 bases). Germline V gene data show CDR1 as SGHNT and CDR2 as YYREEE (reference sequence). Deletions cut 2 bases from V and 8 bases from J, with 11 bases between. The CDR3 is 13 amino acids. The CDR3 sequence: CASSFGGTYEQFF. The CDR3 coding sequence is TGTGCCAGCAGCTTCGGCGGGACGTATGAGCAGTTCTTC.

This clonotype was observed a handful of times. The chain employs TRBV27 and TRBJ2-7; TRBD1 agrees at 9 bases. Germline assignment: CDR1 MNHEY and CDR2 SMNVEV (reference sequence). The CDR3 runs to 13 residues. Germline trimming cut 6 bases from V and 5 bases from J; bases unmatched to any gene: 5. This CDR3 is CASRGTGKHEQYF. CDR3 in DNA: TGTGCCAGCAGAGGGACAGGGAAACACGAGCAGTACTTC.